These T cell receptor beta chains were read from a single sample in a study of cytomegalovirus exposure and HLA in healthy donors. Libraries were prepared by immunoSEQ multiplex PCR; TCRdb keeps only in-frame clonotypes and omits some of them. The sample data list about 200,000 clones. The sequencing sample was made of PBMCs. These receptors all come from a boy between 5 and 17 years old in good health and CMV-seronegative. Both conserved end residues are part of each CDR3. Fields, in order: V gene, D gene, J gene, CDR3 protein, CDR3 DNA. D genes are given only for firm matches.

v_gene: TRBV18
d_gene: TRBD1
j_gene: TRBJ2-5
CDR3aa: CASSRMGQNSKNTQYF
CDR3nt: TGTGCCAGCTCACGTATGGGACAGAACAGCAAGAACACCCAGTACTTC

v_gene: TRBV6-1
d_gene: TRBD1
j_gene: TRBJ1-4
CDR3aa: CASSGGQPNEKLFF
CDR3nt: TGTGCCAGCAGCGGGGGACAGCCTAATGAAAAACTGTTTTTT

v_gene: TRBV4-2
d_gene: TRBD1
j_gene: TRBJ1-3
CDR3aa: CASSQKTGFGNTIYF
CDR3nt: TGTGCCAGCAGCCAGAAGACAGGGTTTGGAAACACCATATATTTT

v_gene: TRBV6-5
d_gene: TRBD2
j_gene: TRBJ2-3
CDR3aa: CASSVTGTSGEQYF
CDR3nt: TGTGCCAGCAGCGTGACCGGGACTAGCGGGGAGCAGTATTTT

v_gene: TRBV30
d_gene: NA
j_gene: TRBJ1-3
CDR3aa: CAWSPGQSGNTIYF
CDR3nt: TGTGCCTGGAGTCCTGGACAGTCTGGAAACACCATATATTTT

v_gene: TRBV27
d_gene: TRBD1
j_gene: TRBJ2-3
CDR3aa: CASSLPGTGPDTQYF
CDR3nt: TGTGCCAGCAGTTTACCCGGGACAGGCCCAGATACGCAGTATTTT

v_gene: TRBV11-3
d_gene: NA
j_gene: TRBJ2-3
CDR3aa: CASSLTYGREGTDTQYF
CDR3nt: TGTGCCAGCAGCTTAACCTACGGCCGGGAAGGCACAGATACGCAGTATTTT

v_gene: TRBV20-1
d_gene: NA
j_gene: TRBJ2-3
CDR3aa: CSARTETQYF
CDR3nt: TGCAGTGCTAGAACTGAGACGCAGTATTTT

v_gene: TRBV15
d_gene: NA
j_gene: TRBJ2-6
CDR3aa: CATSRSKGSGANVLTF
CDR3nt: TGTGCCACCAGCAGGTCCAAGGGGTCTGGGGCCAACGTCCTGACTTTC

v_gene: TRBV29-1
d_gene: TRBD1
j_gene: TRBJ2-5
CDR3aa: CSVVETGGWETQYF
CDR3nt: TGCAGCGTTGTGGAGACAGGGGGTTGGGAGACCCAGTACTTC

v_gene: TRBV6-5
d_gene: NA
j_gene: TRBJ2-1
CDR3aa: CASSYSPSKRGDEQFF
CDR3nt: TGTGCCAGCAGTTACTCGCCGTCTAAAAGGGGTGATGAGCAGTTCTTC

v_gene: TRBV7-9
d_gene: NA
j_gene: TRBJ2-7
CDR3aa: CASSPQGRGEQYF
CDR3nt: TGTGCCAGCAGCCCGCAGGGCCGCGGCGAGCAGTACTTC

v_gene: TRBV28
d_gene: NA
j_gene: TRBJ1-2
CDR3aa: CASGGSNYGYTF
CDR3nt: TGTGCCAGCGGAGGATCTAACTATGGCTACACCTTC

v_gene: TRBV4-2
d_gene: NA
j_gene: TRBJ2-7
CDR3aa: CASSEIGVAYEQYF
CDR3nt: TGTGCCAGCAGCGAGATTGGAGTTGCCTACGAGCAGTACTTC

v_gene: TRBV4-1
d_gene: TRBD1
j_gene: TRBJ1-6
CDR3aa: CASSQGARGFNSPLHF
CDR3nt: TGCGCCAGCAGCCAAGGCGCCAGGGGGTTTAATTCACCCCTCCACTTT

v_gene: TRBV27
d_gene: NA
j_gene: TRBJ1-6
CDR3aa: CASSLFEVSGSPLHF
CDR3nt: TGTGCCAGCAGTTTATTCGAGGTATCGGGTTCACCCCTCCACTTT

v_gene: TRBV21-1
d_gene: NA
j_gene: TRBJ2-5
CDR3aa: CASSKDRGLETQYF
CDR3nt: TGTGCCAGCAGTAAGGACAGGGGGCTAGAGACCCAGTACTTC

v_gene: TRBV15
d_gene: TRBD1
j_gene: TRBJ2-1
CDR3aa: CATSSDRGILEQFF
CDR3nt: TGTGCCACCAGCAGCGACAGGGGGATTCTTGAGCAGTTCTTC

v_gene: TRBV25-1
d_gene: TRBD1
j_gene: TRBJ1-6
CDR3aa: CASNWDRANSPLHF
CDR3nt: TGTGCCAGCAATTGGGACAGGGCTAATTCACCCCTCCACTTT

v_gene: TRBV5-1
d_gene: NA
j_gene: TRBJ1-2
CDR3aa: CASSGSGGNGGYTF
CDR3nt: TGCGCCAGCAGCGGGTCCGGCGGGAACGGGGGCTACACCTTC

v_gene: TRBV4-2
d_gene: TRBD1
j_gene: TRBJ2-2
CDR3aa: CASSQGDRGAGELFF
CDR3nt: TGTGCCAGCAGCCAAGGGGACAGGGGGGCCGGGGAGCTGTTTTTT

v_gene: TRBV7-9
d_gene: TRBD1
j_gene: TRBJ2-7
CDR3aa: CASSLGQGAYGEQYF
CDR3nt: TGTGCCAGCAGCTTAGGCCAGGGGGCTTACGGCGAGCAGTACTTC

v_gene: TRBV5-6
d_gene: TRBD1
j_gene: TRBJ2-7
CDR3aa: CASSLAGAGGRYEQYF
CDR3nt: TGTGCCAGCAGCTTGGCCGGGGCAGGGGGACGATACGAGCAGTACTTC

v_gene: TRBV7-2
d_gene: TRBD2
j_gene: TRBJ2-3
CDR3aa: CASSLTRGLAGGYGDTQYF
CDR3nt: TGTGCCAGCAGCCTAACTCGGGGACTAGCGGGGGGGTATGGGGATACGCAGTATTTT

v_gene: TRBV13
d_gene: NA
j_gene: TRBJ2-3
CDR3aa: CASSPRGEDTQYF
CDR3nt: TGTGCCAGCAGCCCCAGGGGGGAAGATACGCAGTATTTT

v_gene: TRBV29-1
d_gene: NA
j_gene: TRBJ2-2
CDR3aa: CSVEDPLTGELFF
CDR3nt: TGCAGCGTTGAAGATCCCCTCACCGGGGAGCTGTTTTTT

v_gene: TRBV7-9
d_gene: NA
j_gene: TRBJ1-1
CDR3aa: CASSLLGQGSKDTEAFF
CDR3nt: TGTGCCAGCAGCTTACTAGGTCAGGGTAGTAAGGACACTGAAGCTTTCTTT

v_gene: TRBV11-2
d_gene: NA
j_gene: TRBJ1-3
CDR3aa: CASSLGAGGNTIYF
CDR3nt: TGTGCCAGCAGCTTAGGGGCAGGCGGAAACACCATATATTTT

v_gene: TRBV14
d_gene: NA
j_gene: TRBJ1-1
CDR3aa: CASSQEVYSPNTEAFF
CDR3nt: TGTGCCAGCAGCCAAGAAGTGTATAGCCCGAACACTGAAGCTTTCTTT

v_gene: TRBV2
d_gene: TRBD1
j_gene: TRBJ1-5
CDR3aa: CASTRQGSQPQHF
CDR3nt: TGTGCCAGCACCAGACAGGGGTCTCAGCCCCAGCATTTT

v_gene: TRBV2
d_gene: TRBD1
j_gene: TRBJ2-7
CDR3aa: CASIGTGEYEQYF
CDR3nt: TGTGCCAGCATAGGGACAGGGGAATACGAGCAGTACTTC

v_gene: TRBV6-1
d_gene: TRBD2
j_gene: TRBJ2-7
CDR3aa: CASSEGTSRSYEQYF
CDR3nt: TGTGCCAGCAGTGAAGGGACTAGTCGATCCTACGAGCAGTACTTC